This T cell receptor (beta chain) was captured by sequencing in a study of blood T cell repertoires in COVID-19. Produced via immunoSEQ multiplex PCR; TCRdb's table is partial and in-frame only. This sample has under 200,000 clones, with 75% to 95% found just once. Source material: peripheral blood. The origin of this receptor is a man aged 50-60 years with acute or convalescent COVID-19.

CDR3 nucleotides: TGTGCCAGCAGCGCTGGGGGGACGGTAAATAATTCACCCCTCCACTTT. This gives the protein CASSAGGTVNNSPLHF. The chain joins TRBV9 to TRBJ1-6; possible D gene TRBD1, 5 bases. The CDR3 runs 16 residues. The V gene's germline CDR1 is SGDLS and CDR2 YYNGEE. Trimming pared 3 bases from V and 5 bases from J, leaving 15 bases between.